This T cell receptor beta chain was captured by sequencing in a study of CD8+ T cells in alopecia areata. Across the study: Tofacitinib was taken orally by treated patients, and the dose was 5 to 10 mg twice daily. Study-wide results and caveats: More clonal than normal scalp was lesional scalp, particularly alopecia totalis/universalis. Against the mouse data, patients shared TCRs less clearly, possibly for HLA reasons.

Treatment: oral pan-JAK inhibitor, 5-10 mg twice daily. Notes on this clone: The antigen is not known.

CDR1 SNHLY and CDR2 FYNNEI come from the germline V gene. V was clipped by 4 bases and J by 2 bases; unmatched bases: 8. The CDR3 totals 16 residues. Sequencing used cDNA as its template, made by extracting RNA and reverse transcribing it. Only in-frame clones appear in the TCRdb table, and some are missing; sequencing was by immunoSEQ multiplex PCR. Counted here are approximately 220,000 clones, more than 30% occurring once; the ten biggest clones make up around 0.48%. The rearrangement uses TRBV2 and TRBJ1-5; 7 positions agree with TRBD1. This sequence originates from a human donor with alopecia areata. The starting material was CD4+ T cells sorted from blood, obtained at roughly week 30, from a patient treated with tofacitinib. DNA for the CDR3: TGTGCCAGCAGTGGGGACAGTGGATTTCGCAATCAGCCCCAGCATTTT. It is translated as CASSGDSGFRNQPQHF.